These T cell receptor beta chains were read from a single sample in a study of cytotoxic CD8 clonotypes in ibrutinib-treated CLL. The method was immunoSEQ multiplex PCR; TCRdb's version includes in-frame clones alone and lacks a portion of them. The sample has under 300,000 clones; less than 85% are singletons. The sequencing used PBMCs, collected at disease progression, from a patient treated with ibrutinib. Every receptor here comes from a human donor with chronic lymphocytic leukemia. Each CDR3 is given with its conserved first and last residue. A D gene is named only where the DNA matches it firmly. Not every row has a clone size; where given, it reads once, few, many or a size class.

j_gene: TRBJ2-1; v_gene: TRBV27; d_gene: TRBD2; abundance: NA; CDR3aa: CASRAGTSIGNEQFF; CDR3nt: TGTGCCAGCAGGGCCGGGACTAGTATTGGAAATGAGCAGTTCTTC
j_gene: TRBJ2-3; v_gene: TRBV9; d_gene: NA; abundance: NA; CDR3aa: CASSVQRYTDTQYF; CDR3nt: TGTGCCAGCAGCGTACAAAGATACACAGATACGCAGTATTTT
j_gene: TRBJ2-5; v_gene: TRBV6-5; d_gene: NA; abundance: few; CDR3aa: CASSSLLQETQYF; CDR3nt: TGTGCCAGCAGTTCCCTCCTTCAAGAGACCCAGTACTTC
j_gene: TRBJ1-1; v_gene: TRBV10-3; d_gene: NA; abundance: NA; CDR3aa: CAISDRTDHTEAFF; CDR3nt: TGTGCCATCAGTGATCGAACGGACCACACTGAAGCTTTCTTT
j_gene: TRBJ2-7; v_gene: TRBV5-4; d_gene: TRBD2; abundance: NA; CDR3aa: CASSPTSGGGDEQYF; CDR3nt: TGTGCCAGCAGCCCCACTAGCGGCGGTGGGGACGAGCAGTACTTC
j_gene: TRBJ2-7; v_gene: TRBV5-1; d_gene: NA; abundance: NA; CDR3aa: CASSLTPRELARTYEQYF; CDR3nt: TGCGCCAGCAGCTTAACCCCCAGGGAGTTAGCGCGTACCTACGAGCAGTACTTC
j_gene: TRBJ2-5; v_gene: TRBV28; d_gene: NA; abundance: few; CDR3aa: CASSRIQETQYF; CDR3nt: TGTGCCAGCAGCCGGATCCAAGAGACCCAGTACTTC
j_gene: TRBJ2-2; v_gene: TRBV6-5; d_gene: TRBD1; abundance: NA; CDR3aa: CATSRDRVTGELFF; CDR3nt: TGTGCCACCTCCCGGGACAGGGTCACCGGGGAGCTGTTTTTT
j_gene: TRBJ1-3; v_gene: TRBV9; d_gene: TRBD1; abundance: NA; CDR3aa: CASSAHPGQGAGNTIYF; CDR3nt: TGTGCCAGCAGCGCACACCCGGGACAGGGGGCGGGAAACACCATATATTTT
j_gene: TRBJ2-3; v_gene: TRBV5-5; d_gene: TRBD2; abundance: NA; CDR3aa: CASSTRTSGLTDTQYF; CDR3nt: TGTGCCAGCAGCACCCGGACTAGCGGACTCACAGATACGCAGTATTTT
j_gene: TRBJ2-3; v_gene: TRBV5-4; d_gene: NA; abundance: NA; CDR3aa: CASSLSGTDTQYF; CDR3nt: TGTGCCAGCAGCTTGAGTGGTACAGATACGCAGTATTTT
j_gene: TRBJ2-7; v_gene: TRBV6-5; d_gene: TRBD1; abundance: few; CDR3aa: CASGRRGGDEQYF; CDR3nt: TGTGCCAGCGGGCGAAGAGGGGGCGACGAGCAGTACTTC
j_gene: TRBJ1-5; v_gene: TRBV7-2; d_gene: TRBD1; abundance: NA; CDR3aa: CASSLYRGGNQPQHF; CDR3nt: TGTGCCAGCAGCTTGTACAGGGGTGGCAATCAGCCCCAGCATTTT
j_gene: TRBJ2-3; v_gene: TRBV27; d_gene: NA; abundance: NA; CDR3aa: CASSLGAPTDTQYF; CDR3nt: TGTGCCAGCAGTTTAGGGGCCCCAACAGATACGCAGTATTTT
j_gene: TRBJ2-1; v_gene: TRBV7-9; d_gene: TRBD2; abundance: NA; CDR3aa: CASSPRRELAVTYNEQFF; CDR3nt: TGTGCCAGCAGCCCCCGTCGGGAGCTAGCGGTTACCTACAATGAGCAGTTCTTC
j_gene: TRBJ2-1; v_gene: TRBV7-2; d_gene: NA; abundance: few; CDR3aa: CASSLDHYNEQFF; CDR3nt: TGTGCCAGCAGCTTAGACCACTACAATGAGCAGTTCTTC
j_gene: TRBJ2-1; v_gene: TRBV7-9; d_gene: NA; abundance: NA; CDR3aa: CASSFPPTSSEQFF; CDR3nt: TGTGCCAGCAGCTTCCCACCAACTAGCAGTGAGCAGTTCTTC
j_gene: TRBJ2-4; v_gene: TRBV13; d_gene: NA; abundance: once; CDR3aa: CASSLGQTAKNIQYF; CDR3nt: TGTGCCAGCAGCTTAGGCCAGACAGCCAAAAACATTCAGTACTTC
j_gene: TRBJ1-1; v_gene: TRBV19; d_gene: NA; abundance: NA; CDR3aa: CASSIAGMNTEAFF; CDR3nt: TGTGCCAGTAGTATAGCGGGGATGAACACTGAAGCTTTCTTT
j_gene: TRBJ2-1; v_gene: TRBV19; d_gene: NA; abundance: NA; CDR3aa: CASSQGNEQFF; CDR3nt: TGTGCCAGTAGTCAGGGCAATGAGCAGTTCTTC
j_gene: TRBJ2-1; v_gene: TRBV9; d_gene: TRBD2; abundance: NA; CDR3aa: CASSVALAGSYEQFF; CDR3nt: TGTGCCAGCAGCGTTGCTTTAGCGGGAAGCTATGAGCAGTTCTTC
j_gene: TRBJ2-7; v_gene: TRBV14; d_gene: TRBD2; abundance: NA; CDR3aa: CASSQEPGGSYEQYF; CDR3nt: TGTGCCAGCAGCCAAGAACCGGGGGGCTCCTACGAGCAGTACTTC